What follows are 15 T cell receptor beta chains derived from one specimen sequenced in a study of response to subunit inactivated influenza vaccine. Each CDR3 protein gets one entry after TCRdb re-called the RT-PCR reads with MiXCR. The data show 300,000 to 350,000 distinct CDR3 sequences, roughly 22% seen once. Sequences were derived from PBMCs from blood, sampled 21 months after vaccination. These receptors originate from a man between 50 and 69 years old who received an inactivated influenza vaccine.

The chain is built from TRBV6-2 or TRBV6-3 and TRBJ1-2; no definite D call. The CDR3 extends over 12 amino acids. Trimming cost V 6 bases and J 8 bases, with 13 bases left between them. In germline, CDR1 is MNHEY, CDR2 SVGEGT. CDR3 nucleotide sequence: TGTGCCAGCAGGGACGTTATTAGCGGCTACACCTTC. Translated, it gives CASRDVISGYTF.

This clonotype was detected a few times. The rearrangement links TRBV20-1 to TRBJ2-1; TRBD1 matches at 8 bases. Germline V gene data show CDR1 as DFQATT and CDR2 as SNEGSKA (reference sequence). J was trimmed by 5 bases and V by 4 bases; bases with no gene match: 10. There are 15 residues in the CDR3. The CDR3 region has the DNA TGCAGTGCTAAAGATGCCGGGACAGGCAACAATGAGCAGTTCTTC. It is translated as CSAKDAGTGNNEQFF.

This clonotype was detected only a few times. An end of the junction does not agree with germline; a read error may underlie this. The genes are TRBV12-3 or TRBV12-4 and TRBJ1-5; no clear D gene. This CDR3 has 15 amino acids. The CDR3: CASTLGRRSNQPQHF. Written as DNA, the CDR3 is TGTGCCAGCACTTTAGGAAGAAGGAGCAATCAGCCCCAGCATTTT.

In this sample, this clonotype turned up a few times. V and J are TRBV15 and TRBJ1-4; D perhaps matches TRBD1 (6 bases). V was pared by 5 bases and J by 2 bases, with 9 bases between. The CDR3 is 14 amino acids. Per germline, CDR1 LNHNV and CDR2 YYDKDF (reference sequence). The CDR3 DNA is TGTGCCACCAGCTCAGGACAGACTAATGAAAAACTGTTTTTT. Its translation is CATSSGQTNEKLFF.

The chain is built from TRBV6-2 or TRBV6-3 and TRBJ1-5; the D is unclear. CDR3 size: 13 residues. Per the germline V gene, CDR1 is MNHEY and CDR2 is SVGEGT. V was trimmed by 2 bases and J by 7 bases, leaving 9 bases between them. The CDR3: CASSYQFPQPQHF. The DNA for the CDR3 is TGTGCCAGCAGTTACCAGTTCCCCCAGCCCCAGCATTTT.

The CDR3 loop is CASSEGWTGDSTDTQYF. The CDR3 nucleotides read TGTGCCAGCAGTGAAGGTTGGACAGGGGATTCCACAGATACGCAGTATTTT. This chain links TRBV2 with TRBJ2-3; 9 bases match TRBD1. J gave up 2 bases and V 1 base, and 7 bases lay outside the gene matches. The CDR3 runs to 17 residues. The germline CDR1 and CDR2 sequences are SNHLY and FYNNEI.

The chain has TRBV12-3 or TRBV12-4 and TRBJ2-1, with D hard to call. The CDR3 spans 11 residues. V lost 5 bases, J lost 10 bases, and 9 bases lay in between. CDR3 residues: CASSQFEEQFF. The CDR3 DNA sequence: TGTGCCAGCAGTCAATTTGAAGAGCAGTTCTTC.

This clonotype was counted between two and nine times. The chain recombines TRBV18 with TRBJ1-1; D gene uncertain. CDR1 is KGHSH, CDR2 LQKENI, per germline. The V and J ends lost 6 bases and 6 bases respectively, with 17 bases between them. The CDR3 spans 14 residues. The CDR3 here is CASSLLRDGAEAFF. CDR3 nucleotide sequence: TGTGCCAGCTCCTTGTTGCGGGATGGCGCTGAAGCTTTCTTT.

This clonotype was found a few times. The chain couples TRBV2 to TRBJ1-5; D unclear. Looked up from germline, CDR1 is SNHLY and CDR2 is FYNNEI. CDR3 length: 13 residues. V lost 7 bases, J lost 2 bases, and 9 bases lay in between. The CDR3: CASISERNQPQHF. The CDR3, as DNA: TGTGCCAGCATTTCGGAGCGCAATCAGCCCCAGCATTTT.

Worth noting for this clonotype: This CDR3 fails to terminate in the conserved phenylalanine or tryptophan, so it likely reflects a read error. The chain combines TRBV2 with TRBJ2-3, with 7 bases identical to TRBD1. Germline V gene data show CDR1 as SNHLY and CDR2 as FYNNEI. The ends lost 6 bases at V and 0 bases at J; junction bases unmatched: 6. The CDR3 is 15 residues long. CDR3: CASSPTGVSTDTQYS. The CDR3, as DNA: TGTGCCAGCAGCCCTACAGGGGTTAGCACAGATACGCAGTATTCT.

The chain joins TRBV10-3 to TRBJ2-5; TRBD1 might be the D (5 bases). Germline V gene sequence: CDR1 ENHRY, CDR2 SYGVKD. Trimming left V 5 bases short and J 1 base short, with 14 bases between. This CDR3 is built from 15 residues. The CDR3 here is CAISKGLNTQETQYF. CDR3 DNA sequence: TGTGCCATCAGTAAGGGGTTGAACACCCAAGAGACCCAGTACTTC.

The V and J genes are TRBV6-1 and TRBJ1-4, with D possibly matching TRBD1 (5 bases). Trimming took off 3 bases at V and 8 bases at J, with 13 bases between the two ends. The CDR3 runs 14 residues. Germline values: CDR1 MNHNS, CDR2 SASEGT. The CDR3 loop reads CASSDGGISEKLFF. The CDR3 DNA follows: TGTGCCAGCAGTGACGGGGGGATCAGCGAAAAACTGTTTTTT.

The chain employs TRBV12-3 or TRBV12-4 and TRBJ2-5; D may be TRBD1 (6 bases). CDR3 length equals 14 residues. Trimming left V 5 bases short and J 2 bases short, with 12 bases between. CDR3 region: CASSIGQTQETQYF. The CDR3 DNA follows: TGTGCCAGCAGTATCGGACAGACTCAAGAGACCCAGTACTTC.

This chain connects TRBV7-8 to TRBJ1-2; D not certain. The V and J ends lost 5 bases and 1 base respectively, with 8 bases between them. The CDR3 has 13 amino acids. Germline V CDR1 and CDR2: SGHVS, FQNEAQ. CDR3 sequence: CASSPPINYGYTF. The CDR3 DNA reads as TGTGCCAGCAGCCCTCCAATTAACTATGGCTACACCTTC.

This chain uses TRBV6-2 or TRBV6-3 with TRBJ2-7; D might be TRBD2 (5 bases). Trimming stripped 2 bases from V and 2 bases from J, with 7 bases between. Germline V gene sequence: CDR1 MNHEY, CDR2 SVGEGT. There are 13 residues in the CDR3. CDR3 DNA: TGTGCCAGCAGTTACCGGGATACCTACGAGCAGTACTTC. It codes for CASSYRDTYEQYF.